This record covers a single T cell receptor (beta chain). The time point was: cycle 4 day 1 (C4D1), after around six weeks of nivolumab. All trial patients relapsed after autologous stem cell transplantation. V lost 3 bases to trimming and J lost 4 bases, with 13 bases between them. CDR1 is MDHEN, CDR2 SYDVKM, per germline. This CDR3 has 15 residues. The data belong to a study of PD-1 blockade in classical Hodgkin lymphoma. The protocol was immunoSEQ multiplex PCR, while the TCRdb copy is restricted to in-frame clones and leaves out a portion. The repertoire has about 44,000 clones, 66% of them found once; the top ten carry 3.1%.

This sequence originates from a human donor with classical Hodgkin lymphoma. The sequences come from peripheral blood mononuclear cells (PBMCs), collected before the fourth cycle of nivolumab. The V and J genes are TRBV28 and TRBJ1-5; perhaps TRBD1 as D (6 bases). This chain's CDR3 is CASSFQGKANQPQHF. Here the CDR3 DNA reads TGTGCCAGCAGTTTCCAGGGGAAAGCAAATCAGCCCCAGCATTTT.